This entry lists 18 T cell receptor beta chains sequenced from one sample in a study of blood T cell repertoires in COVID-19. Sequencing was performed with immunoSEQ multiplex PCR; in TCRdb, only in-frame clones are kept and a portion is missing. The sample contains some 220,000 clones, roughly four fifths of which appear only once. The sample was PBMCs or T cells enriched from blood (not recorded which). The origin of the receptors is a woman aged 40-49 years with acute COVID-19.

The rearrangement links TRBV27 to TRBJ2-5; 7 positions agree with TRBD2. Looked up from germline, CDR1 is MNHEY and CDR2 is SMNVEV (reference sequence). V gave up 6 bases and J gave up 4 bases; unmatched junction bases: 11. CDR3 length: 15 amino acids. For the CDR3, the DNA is TGTGCCAGCAGCACCAGCGGGACGTGGGGAGAGACCCAGTACTTC. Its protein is CASSTSGTWGETQYF.

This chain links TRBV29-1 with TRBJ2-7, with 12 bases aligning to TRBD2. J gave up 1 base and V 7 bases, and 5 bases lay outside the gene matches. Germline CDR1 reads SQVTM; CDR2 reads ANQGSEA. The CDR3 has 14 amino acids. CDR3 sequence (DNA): TGCAGCGCCTCCGGGACTAGCGGGTCCTACGAGCAGTACTTC. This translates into CSASGTSGSYEQYF.

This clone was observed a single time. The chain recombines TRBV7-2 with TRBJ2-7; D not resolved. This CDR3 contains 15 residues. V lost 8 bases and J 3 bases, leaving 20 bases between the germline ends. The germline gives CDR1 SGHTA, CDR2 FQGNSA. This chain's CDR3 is CASLSRSLPYYEQYF. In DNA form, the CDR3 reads TGTGCCAGCCTATCCAGGTCCCTCCCCTACTACGAGCAGTACTTC.

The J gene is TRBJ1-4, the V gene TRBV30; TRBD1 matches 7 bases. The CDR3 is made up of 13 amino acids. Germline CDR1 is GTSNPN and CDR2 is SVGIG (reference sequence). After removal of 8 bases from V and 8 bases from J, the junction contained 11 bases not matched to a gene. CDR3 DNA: TGTGCCCAGAAGGGGGCTGTAGGGGAAAAACTGTTTTTT. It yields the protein CAQKGAVGEKLFF.

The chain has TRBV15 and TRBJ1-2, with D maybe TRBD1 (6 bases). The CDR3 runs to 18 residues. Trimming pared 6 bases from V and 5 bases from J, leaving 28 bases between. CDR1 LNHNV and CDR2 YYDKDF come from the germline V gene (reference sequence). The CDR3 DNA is TGTGCCACCAGTACAGACCGATATGCCCGAATGGGGGCTTATGGCTACACCTTC. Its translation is CATSTDRYARMGAYGYTF.

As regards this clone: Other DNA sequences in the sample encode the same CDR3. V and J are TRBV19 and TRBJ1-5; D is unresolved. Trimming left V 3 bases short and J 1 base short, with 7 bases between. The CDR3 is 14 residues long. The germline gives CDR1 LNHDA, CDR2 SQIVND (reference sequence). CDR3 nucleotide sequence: TGTGCCAGTAGTATTGGGAGAAGCAATCAGCCCCAGCATTTT. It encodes CASSIGRSNQPQHF. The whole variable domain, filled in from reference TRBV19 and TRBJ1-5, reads DGGITQSPKYLFRKEGQNVTLSCEQNLNHDAMYWYRQDPGQGLRLIYYSQIVNDFQKGDIAEGYSVSREKKESFPLTVTSAQKNPTAFYLCASSIGRSNQPQHFGDGTRLSIL.

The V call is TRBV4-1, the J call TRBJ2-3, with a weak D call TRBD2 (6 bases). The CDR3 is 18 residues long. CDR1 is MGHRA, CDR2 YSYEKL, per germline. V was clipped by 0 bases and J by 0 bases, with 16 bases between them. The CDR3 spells CASSQEGAAGRSTDTQYF. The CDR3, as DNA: TGCGCCAGCAGCCAAGAAGGGGCCGCGGGGAGAAGCACAGATACGCAGTATTTT.

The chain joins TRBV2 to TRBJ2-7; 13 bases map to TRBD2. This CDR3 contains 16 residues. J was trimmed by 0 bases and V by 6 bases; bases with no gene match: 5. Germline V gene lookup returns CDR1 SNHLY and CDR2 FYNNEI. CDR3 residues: CASRGLAGRASYEQYF. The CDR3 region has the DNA TGTGCCAGCAGGGGACTAGCGGGGCGGGCCTCCTACGAGCAGTACTTC.

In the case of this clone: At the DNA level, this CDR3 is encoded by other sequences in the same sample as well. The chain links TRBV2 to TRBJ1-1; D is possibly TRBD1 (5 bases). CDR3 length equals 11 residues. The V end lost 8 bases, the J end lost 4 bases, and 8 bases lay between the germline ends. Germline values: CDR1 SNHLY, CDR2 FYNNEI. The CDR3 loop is CASLGGTEAFF. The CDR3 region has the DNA TGTGCCAGCCTGGGGGGCACTGAAGCTTTCTTT.

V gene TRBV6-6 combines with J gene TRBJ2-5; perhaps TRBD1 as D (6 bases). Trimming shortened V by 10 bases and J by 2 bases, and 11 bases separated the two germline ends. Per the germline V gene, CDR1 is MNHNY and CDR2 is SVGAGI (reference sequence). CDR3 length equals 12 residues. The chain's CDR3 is CATRQAQETQYF. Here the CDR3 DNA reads TGTGCCACCCGACAGGCTCAAGAGACCCAGTACTTC.

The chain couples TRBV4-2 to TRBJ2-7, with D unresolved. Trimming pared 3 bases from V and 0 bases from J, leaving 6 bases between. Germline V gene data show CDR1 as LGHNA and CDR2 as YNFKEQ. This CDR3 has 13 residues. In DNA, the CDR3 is TGTGCCAGCAGCCATGAGAACTCCTACGAGCAGTACTTC. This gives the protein CASSHENSYEQYF.

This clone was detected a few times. The CDR3 DNA reads TGTGCCAGCAGTGTAGGGACAGGGGGGTTTGGAAACACCATATATTTT. Protein: CASSVGTGGFGNTIYF. The rearrangement joins TRBV25-1 to TRBJ1-3; 11 bases match TRBD1. The CDR3 covers 16 residues. After removal of 4 bases from V and 3 bases from J, the junction contained 5 bases not matched to a gene. The germline gives CDR1 MGHDK, CDR2 SYGVNS.

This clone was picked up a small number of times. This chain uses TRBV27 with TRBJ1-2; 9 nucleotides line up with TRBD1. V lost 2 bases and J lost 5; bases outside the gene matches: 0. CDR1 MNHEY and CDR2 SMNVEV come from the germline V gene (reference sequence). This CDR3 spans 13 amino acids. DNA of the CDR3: TGTGCCAGCAGTTTAGGGACAGGGTATGGCTACACCTTC. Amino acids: CASSLGTGYGYTF.

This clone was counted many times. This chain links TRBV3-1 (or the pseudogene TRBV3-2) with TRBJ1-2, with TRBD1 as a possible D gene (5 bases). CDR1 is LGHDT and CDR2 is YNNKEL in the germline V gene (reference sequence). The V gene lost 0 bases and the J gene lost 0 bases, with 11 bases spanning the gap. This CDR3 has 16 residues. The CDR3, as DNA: TGTGCCAGCAGCCAAGATCCGGGCAGGGCTAACTATGGCTACACCTTC. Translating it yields CASSQDPGRANYGYTF.

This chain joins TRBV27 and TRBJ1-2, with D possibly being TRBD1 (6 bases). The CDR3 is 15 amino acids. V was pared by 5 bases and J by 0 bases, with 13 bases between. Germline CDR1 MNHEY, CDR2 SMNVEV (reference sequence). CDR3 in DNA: TGTGCCAGCAGTGAGCAGGGGCTTTCTAACTATGGCTACACCTTC. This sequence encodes CASSEQGLSNYGYTF.

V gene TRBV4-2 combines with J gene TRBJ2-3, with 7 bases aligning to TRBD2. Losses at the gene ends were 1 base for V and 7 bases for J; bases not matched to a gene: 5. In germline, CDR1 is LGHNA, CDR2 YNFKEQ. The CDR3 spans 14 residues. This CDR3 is CASSQVGEGNTQYF. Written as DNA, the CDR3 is TGTGCCAGCAGCCAAGTGGGGGAGGGCAATACGCAGTATTTT.

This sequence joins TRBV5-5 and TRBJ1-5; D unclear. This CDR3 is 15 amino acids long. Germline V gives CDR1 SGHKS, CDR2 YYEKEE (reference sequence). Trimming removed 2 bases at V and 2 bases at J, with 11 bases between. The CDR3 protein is CASSFGGYGNQPQHF. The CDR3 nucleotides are TGTGCCAGCAGCTTTGGAGGGTACGGCAATCAGCCCCAGCATTTT.

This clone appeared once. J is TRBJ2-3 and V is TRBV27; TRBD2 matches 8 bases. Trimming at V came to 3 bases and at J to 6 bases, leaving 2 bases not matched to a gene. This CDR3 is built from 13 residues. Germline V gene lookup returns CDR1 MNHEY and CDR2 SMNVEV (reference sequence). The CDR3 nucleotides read TGTGCCAGCAGTTTTAGCGGGACCGATACGCAGTATTTT. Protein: CASSFSGTDTQYF.